This T cell receptor (beta chain) was sequenced in a study of blood T cell repertoires in COVID-19. Study overall: Material from acute and convalescent COVID-19 was sourced from the United States, Italy and Spain. PBMCs, B-cell-depleted T cells, or T cells were the source of the cDNA or gDNA that made up the material.

Original analysis: Reference gene primer amplification gave estimated nucleated cell counts. TCRdb's table, derived via immunoSEQ multiplex PCR, lists solely in-frame clones and lacks some. That table gives V, J and clone size, and the DNA gave D and trimming. The sample contains 97,000 or so clones, roughly 82% of which appear only once. The CDR3 is 16 amino acids. Germline loops: CDR1 MNHEY, CDR2 SVGAGI. V was clipped by 2 bases and J by 8 bases; unmatched bases: 8. Sequencing used peripheral blood. The sequence came from a man in his 70s with active or convalescent COVID-19. The chain carries TRBV6-5 and TRBJ1-6; 8 positions match TRBD1. The CDR3 DNA follows: TGTGCCAGCAGTTACCGGGCAACAGGGGGGGATTCACCCCTCCACTTT. Encoded protein: CASSYRATGGDSPLHF.